This T cell receptor beta chain comes out of a study of T cell responses to AZD1222 COVID-19 vaccine (dated by TCRdb to the early 2020s). A note on the overall study: A total of 233 trial participants underwent TCR sequencing, of whom 200 to 220 received two doses of AZD1222 and 26 received two doses of the MenACWY control vaccine. Trial participants were enrolled into age subgroups of 18-55, 56-69 and 70-plus years, which contained roughly 140, 27 and 60 TCR-sequenced participants, respectively.

The CDR3 regions of human TCRbeta chains were subjected to immunosequencing. The authors' pipeline ran thus. TCRs in the repertoires were compared against a reference library of SARS-CoV-2-specific TCRs that had been generated with the MIRA antigen-specificity platform. Breadth was defined as the fraction of unique TCRs that were SARS-CoV-2-associated. Depth was defined as the fraction of total T cells that were SARS-CoV-2-associated. Using the MIRA data, every spike-specific TCR was mapped to the spike region that the TCR reacted to and assigned to either a CD4 or a CD8 class. Log10-transformed breadth and depth values were compared by one-way ANOVA with Sidak's multiple comparisons tests. Imported from immuneACCESS, the table was reduced by TCRdb to in-frame sequences with V and J called. These copies leave out some clones; in studies compared against another copy, an unresolved V gene accounts for under half, and the cause of the remainder is not known. The DNA gave D and trimming, while V, J and clone size come from that table. A total of some 130,000 clones appear in this sample, 88% of them only once. Roughly a sixth of the sample is in the top ten clones.

Points the paper makes about the study in general: Reportedly, almost half of the unique spike-specific TCRs recognized epitopes lying outside the regions that are mutated in the B.1.351 and B.1.1.7 variants. The 56-69-year group was small, and its depth increase did not reach significance, likely because of low power. Conclusions about previously exposed vaccinees are limited because only six or seven AZD1222 recipients were SARS-CoV-2 seropositive at baseline. No day 14 peak-response samples were available, so repertoires were characterized only after the peak T cell response. The whole spike protein was spanned by vaccine-associated CD4 TCRs, and dominant responses were seen in regions 160-218 and 743-854. Participants were mostly white British and included more females than males, and it was suggested by the authors that clonal diversity may have been underestimated. After two AZD1222 doses, spike-specific TCR breadth and depth were significantly higher than at day 0 and than in MenACWY recipients.

Note on this clone: The antigen this receptor binds is unknown. Qualities for individual bases were not recorded, and no much larger clone is one base off.

The time point label, read with the paper, signifies: baseline before first vaccination. The intended sense of this specimen's treatment or condition label: meningococcal conjugate vaccine given as trial control. Vaccinee samples were obtained from the UK trials COV001 and COV002, which included a single-blind randomized controlled phase 2/3 trial of AZD1222 (ChAdOx1 nCoV-19) in healthy adults. For TCRbeta chain sequencing, PBMC samples were collected from trial participants at day 0 and at day 28 after the second dose. Taken from the germline V gene (reference sequence), the CDR1 and CDR2 loops are SEHNR and FQNEAQ. The CDR3 has 13 amino acids, counting the end cysteine and phenylalanine. CDR3 DNA only is kept here, 39 bases in frame from base 1. The germline ends are 12 bases apart after V is trimmed by 2 bases and J by 7 bases.

The chain is assembled from TRBV7-9 and TRBJ2-7; a tentative D match to TRBD2 spans 6 bases. This sequence was found in an adult in good health. Sequencing was performed on peripheral blood, taken on day 0 of MenACWY control vaccination. The nucleotides read TGTGCCAGCAGCTTAAGCGGGTCCTTAGAGCAGTACTTC. It translates as CASSLSGSLEQYF.